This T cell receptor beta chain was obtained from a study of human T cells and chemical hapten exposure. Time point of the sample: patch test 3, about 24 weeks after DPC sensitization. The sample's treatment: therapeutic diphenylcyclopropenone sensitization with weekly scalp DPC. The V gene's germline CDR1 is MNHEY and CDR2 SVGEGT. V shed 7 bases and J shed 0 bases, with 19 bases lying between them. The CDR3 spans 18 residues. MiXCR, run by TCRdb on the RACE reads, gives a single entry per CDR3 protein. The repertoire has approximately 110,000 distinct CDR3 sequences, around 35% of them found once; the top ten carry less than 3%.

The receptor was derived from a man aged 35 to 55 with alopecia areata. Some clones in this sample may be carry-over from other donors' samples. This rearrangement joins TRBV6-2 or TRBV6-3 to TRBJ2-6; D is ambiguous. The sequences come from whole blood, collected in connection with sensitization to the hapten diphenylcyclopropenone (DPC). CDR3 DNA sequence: TGTGCCAGCACCCCGGACGTCATCTCCCTCTCTGGGGCCAACGTCCTGACTTTC. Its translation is CASTPDVISLSGANVLTF.